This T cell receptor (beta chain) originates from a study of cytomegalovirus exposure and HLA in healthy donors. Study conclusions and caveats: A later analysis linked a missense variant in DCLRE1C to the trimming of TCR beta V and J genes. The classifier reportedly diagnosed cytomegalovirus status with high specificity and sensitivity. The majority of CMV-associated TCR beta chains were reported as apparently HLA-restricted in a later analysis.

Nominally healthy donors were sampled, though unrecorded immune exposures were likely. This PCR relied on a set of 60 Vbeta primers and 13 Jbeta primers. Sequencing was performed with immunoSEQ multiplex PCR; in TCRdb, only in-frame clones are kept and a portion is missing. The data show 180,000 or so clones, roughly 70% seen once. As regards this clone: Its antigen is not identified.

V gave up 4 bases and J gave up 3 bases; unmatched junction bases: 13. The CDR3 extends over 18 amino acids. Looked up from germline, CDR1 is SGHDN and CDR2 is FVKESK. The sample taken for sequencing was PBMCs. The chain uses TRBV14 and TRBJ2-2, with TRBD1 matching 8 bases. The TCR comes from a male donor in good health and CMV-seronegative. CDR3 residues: CASSLRNTRTGYTGELFF. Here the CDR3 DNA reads TGTGCCAGCAGCCTGAGAAATACAAGGACAGGGTACACCGGGGAGCTGTTTTTT.